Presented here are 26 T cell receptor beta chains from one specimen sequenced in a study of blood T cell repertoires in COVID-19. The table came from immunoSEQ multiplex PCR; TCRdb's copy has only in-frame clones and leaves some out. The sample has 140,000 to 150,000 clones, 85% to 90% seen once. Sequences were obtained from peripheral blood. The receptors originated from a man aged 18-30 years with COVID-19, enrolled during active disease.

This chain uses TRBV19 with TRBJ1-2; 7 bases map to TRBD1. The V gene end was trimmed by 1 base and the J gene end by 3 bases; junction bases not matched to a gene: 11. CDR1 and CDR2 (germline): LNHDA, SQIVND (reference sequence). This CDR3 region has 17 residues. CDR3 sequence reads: CASSIGVGGADYYGYTF. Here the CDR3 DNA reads TGTGCCAGTAGTATAGGTGTAGGGGGCGCGGATTACTATGGCTACACCTTC.

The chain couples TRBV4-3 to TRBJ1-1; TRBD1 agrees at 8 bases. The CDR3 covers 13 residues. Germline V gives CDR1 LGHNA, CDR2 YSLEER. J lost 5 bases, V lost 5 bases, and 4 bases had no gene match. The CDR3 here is CASSWDRNTEAFF. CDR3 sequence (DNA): TGCGCCAGCAGCTGGGACAGGAATACTGAAGCTTTCTTT.

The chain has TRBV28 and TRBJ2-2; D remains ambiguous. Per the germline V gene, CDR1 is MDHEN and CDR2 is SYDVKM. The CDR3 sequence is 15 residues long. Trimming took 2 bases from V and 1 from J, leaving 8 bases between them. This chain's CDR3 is CASSLTKRNTGELFF. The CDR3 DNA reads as TGTGCCAGCAGTTTAACTAAAAGGAACACCGGGGAGCTGTTTTTT. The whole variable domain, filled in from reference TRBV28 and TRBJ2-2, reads DVKVTQSSRYLVKRTGEKVFLECVQDMDHENMFWYRQDPGLGLRLIYFSYDVKMKEKGDIPEGYSVSREKKERFSLILESASTNQTSMYLCASSLTKRNTGELFFGEGSRLTVL.

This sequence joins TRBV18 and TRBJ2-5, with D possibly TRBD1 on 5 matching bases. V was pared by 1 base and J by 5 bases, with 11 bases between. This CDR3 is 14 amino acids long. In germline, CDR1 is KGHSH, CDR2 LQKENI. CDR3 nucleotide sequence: TGTGCCAGCTCACCACTTCAGGGCTGGGAGACCCAGTACTTC. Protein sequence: CASSPLQGWETQYF. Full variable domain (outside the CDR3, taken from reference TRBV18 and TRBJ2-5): NAGVMQNPRHLVRRRGQEARLRCSPMKGHSHVYWYRQLPEEGLKFMVYLQKENIIDESGMPKERFSAEFPKEGPSILRIQQVVRGDSAAYFCASSPLQGWETQYFGPGTRLLVL.

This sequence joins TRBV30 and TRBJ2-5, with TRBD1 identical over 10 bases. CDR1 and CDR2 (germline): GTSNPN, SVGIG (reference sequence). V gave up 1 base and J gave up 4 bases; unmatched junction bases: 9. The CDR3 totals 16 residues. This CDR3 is CAWSEWIWTGGETQYF. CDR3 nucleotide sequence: TGTGCCTGGAGTGAGTGGATTTGGACAGGGGGAGAGACCCAGTACTTC.

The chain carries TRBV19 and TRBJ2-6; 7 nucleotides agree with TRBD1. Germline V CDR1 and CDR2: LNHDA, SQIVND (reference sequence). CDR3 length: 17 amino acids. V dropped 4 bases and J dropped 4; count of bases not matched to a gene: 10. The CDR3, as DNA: TGTGCCAGTAGTAAGAGGACAGGTACCTTCGGGGCCAACGTCCTGACTTTC. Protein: CASSKRTGTFGANVLTF.

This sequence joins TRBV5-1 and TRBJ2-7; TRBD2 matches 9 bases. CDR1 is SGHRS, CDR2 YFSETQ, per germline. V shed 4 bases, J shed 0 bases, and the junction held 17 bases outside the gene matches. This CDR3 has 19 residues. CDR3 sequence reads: CASSPTAGGGPGHSYEQYF. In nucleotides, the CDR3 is TGCGCCAGCAGCCCGACGGCGGGAGGGGGCCCTGGACACTCCTACGAGCAGTACTTC.

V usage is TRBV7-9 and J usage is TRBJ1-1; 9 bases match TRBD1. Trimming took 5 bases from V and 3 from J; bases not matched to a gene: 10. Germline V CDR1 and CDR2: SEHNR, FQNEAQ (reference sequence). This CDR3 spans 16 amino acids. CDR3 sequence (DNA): TGTGCCAGCAGCCCGAGGGACAGGGCCGTTCACACTGAAGCTTTCTTT. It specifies CASSPRDRAVHTEAFF.

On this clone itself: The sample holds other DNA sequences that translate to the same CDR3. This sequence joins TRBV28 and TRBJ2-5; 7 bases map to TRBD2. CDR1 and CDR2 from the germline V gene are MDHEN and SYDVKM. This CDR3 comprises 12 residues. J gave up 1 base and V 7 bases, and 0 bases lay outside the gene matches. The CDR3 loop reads CASTSGQETQYF. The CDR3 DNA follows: TGTGCCAGCACTAGCGGCCAAGAGACCCAGTACTTC.

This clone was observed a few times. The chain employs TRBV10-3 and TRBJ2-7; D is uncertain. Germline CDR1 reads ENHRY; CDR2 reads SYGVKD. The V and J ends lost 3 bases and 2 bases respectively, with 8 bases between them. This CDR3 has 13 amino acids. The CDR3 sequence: CAISDNGAYEQYF. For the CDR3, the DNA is TGTGCCATCAGTGACAACGGAGCCTACGAGCAGTACTTC.

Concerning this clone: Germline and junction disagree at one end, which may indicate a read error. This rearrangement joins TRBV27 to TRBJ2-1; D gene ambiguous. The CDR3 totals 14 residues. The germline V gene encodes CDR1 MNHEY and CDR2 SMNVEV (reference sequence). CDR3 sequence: CASSPRRSDNEQFF. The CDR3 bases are TGTGCCAGCAGCCCGAGGCGCTCCGACAATGAGCAGTTCTTC.

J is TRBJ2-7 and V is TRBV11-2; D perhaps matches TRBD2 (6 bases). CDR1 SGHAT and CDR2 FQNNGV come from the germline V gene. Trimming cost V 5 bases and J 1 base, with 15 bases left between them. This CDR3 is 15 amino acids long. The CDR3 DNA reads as TGTGCCAGCAGCACAAACCGGGACTCGTCCTACGAGCAGTACTTC. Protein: CASSTNRDSSYEQYF.

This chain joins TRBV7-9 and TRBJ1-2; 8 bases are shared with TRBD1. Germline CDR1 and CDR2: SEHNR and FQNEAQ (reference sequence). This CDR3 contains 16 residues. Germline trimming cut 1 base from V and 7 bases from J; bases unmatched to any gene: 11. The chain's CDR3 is CASSLGGTDRGAGYTF. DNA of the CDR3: TGTGCCAGCAGCTTAGGGGGCACAGACAGGGGTGCTGGCTACACCTTC.

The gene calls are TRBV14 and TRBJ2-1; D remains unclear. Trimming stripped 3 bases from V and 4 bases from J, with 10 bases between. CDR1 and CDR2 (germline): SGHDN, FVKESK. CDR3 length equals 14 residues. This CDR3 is CASSQLTPYNEQFF. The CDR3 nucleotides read TGTGCCAGCAGCCAGTTAACTCCGTACAATGAGCAGTTCTTC.

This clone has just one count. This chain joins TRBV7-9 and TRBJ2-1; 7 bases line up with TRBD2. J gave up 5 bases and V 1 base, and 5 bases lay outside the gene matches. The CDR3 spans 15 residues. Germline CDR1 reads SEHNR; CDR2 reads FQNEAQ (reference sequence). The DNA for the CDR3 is TGTGCCAGCAGCTTAGGTCTAGCGGAAAACAATGAGCAGTTCTTC. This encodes CASSLGLAENNEQFF.

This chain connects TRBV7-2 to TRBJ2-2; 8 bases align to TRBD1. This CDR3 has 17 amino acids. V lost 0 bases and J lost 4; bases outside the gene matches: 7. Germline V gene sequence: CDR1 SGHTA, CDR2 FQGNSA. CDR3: CASSLAPTGVGTGELFF. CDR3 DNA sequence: TGTGCCAGCAGCTTAGCGCCGACAGGGGTCGGCACCGGGGAGCTGTTTTTT. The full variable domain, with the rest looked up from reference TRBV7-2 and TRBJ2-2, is GAGVSQSPSNKVTEKGKDVELRCDPISGHTALYWYRQSLGQGLEFLIYFQGNSAPDKSGLPSDRFSAERTGGSVSTLTIQRTQQEDSAVYLCASSLAPTGVGTGELFFGEGSRLTVL.

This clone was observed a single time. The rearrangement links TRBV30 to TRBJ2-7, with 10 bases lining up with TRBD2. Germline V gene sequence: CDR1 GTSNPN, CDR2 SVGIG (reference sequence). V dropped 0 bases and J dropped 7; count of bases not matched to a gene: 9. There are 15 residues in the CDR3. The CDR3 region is CAWSVMLAGASEQYF. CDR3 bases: TGTGCCTGGAGTGTAATGCTAGCGGGAGCCTCGGAGCAGTACTTC.

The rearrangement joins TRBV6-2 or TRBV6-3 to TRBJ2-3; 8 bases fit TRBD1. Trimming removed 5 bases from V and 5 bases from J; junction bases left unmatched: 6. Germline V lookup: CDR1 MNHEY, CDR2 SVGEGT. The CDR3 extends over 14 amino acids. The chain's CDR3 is CASSPDRGVDTQYF. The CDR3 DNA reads TGTGCCAGCAGTCCCGACAGGGGAGTAGATACGCAGTATTTT.

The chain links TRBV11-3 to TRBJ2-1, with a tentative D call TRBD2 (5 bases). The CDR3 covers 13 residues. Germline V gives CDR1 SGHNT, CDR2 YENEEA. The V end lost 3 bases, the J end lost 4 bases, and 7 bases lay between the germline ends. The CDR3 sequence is CASSLGGYNEQFF. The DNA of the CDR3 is TGTGCCAGCAGCTTGGGCGGGTACAATGAGCAGTTCTTC.

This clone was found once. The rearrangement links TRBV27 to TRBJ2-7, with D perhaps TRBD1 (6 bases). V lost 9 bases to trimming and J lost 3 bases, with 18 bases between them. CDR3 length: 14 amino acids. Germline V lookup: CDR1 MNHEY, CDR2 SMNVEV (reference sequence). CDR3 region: CASHKQGLIYEQYF. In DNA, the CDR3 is TGTGCCAGTCATAAGCAGGGGCTGATCTACGAGCAGTACTTC.

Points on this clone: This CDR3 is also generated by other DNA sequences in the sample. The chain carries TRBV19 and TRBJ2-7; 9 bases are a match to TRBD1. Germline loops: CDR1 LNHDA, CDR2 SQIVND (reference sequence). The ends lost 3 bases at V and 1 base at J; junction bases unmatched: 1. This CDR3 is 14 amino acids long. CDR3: CASSIGQGSYEQYF. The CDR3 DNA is TGTGCCAGTAGTATTGGACAGGGGTCCTACGAGCAGTACTTC.

In nucleotides, the CDR3 is TGTGCCAGCAGCTTAGCCTGGGACAGCTCCTACGAGCAGTACTTC. Protein sequence: CASSLAWDSSYEQYF. The rearrangement links TRBV11-3 to TRBJ2-7; 7 bases map to TRBD1. With V trimmed by 1 base and J by 0 bases, 3 bases remained unmatched. CDR1 is SGHNT and CDR2 is YENEEA in the germline V gene. The length of the CDR3 is 15 residues. The whole variable domain, remainder taken from reference TRBV11-3 and TRBJ2-7, is EAGVVQSPRYKIIEKKQPVAFWCNPISGHNTLYWYLQNLGQGPELLIRYENEEAVDDSQLPKDRFSAERLKGVDSTLKIQPAELGDSAVYLCASSLAWDSSYEQYFGPGTRLTVT.

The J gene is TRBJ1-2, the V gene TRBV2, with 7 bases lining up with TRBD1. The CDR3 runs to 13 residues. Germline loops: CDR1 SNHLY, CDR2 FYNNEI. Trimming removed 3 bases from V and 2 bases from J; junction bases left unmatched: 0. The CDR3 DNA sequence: TGTGCCAGCAGTGAGGACAGGAACTATGGCTACACCTTC. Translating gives CASSEDRNYGYTF.

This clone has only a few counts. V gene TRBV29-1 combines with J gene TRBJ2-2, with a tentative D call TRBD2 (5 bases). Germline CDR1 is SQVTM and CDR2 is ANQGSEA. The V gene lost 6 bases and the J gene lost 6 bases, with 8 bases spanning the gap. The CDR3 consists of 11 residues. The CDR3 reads CSVGEAGELFF. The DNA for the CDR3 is TGCAGCGTGGGAGAAGCCGGGGAGCTGTTTTTT.

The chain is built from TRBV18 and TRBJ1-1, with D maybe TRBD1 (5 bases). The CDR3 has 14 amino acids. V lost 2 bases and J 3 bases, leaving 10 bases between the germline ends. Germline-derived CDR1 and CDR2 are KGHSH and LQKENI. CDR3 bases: TGTGCCAGCTCACCAAGGGAAGGGGACACTGAAGCTTTCTTT. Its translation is CASSPREGDTEAFF.

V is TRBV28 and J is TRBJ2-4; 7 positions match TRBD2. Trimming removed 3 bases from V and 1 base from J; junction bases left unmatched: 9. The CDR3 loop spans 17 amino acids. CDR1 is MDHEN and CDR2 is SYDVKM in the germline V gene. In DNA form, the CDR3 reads TGTGCCAGCAGTTTTGGACCTGGGGGGGGTGCCAAAAACATTCAGTACTTC. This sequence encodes CASSFGPGGGAKNIQYF.